This T cell receptor (beta chain) is from a study of technical replicates of blood from a handful of donors. Clones were sequenced by immunoSEQ multiplex PCR, and TCRdb holds only the in-frame ones, with some missing. The profile shows some 64,000 clones, over 90% of them singletons. Germline V CDR1 and CDR2: SGHTA, FQGTGA. This CDR3 comprises 15 residues. Unmatched junction bases numbered 10, after V lost 5 bases and J lost 4 bases. Sequenced: PBMCs. This TCR was sampled from a human donor in good health. Some clones in this sample may be carry-over from other donors' samples. The chain links TRBV7-3 to TRBJ2-7; 8 nucleotides agree with TRBD1. CDR3 in DNA: TGTGCCAGCAGCGACGGACAGGGCGGAAAGTACGAGCAGTACTTC. The encoded protein is CASSDGQGGKYEQYF.